The entry below gives a single T cell receptor (beta chain) sequence along with its context. This entry comes from a study of blood T cell repertoires in COVID-19. About the research overall: PBMCs, B-cell-depleted T cells, or T cells provided the cDNA or gDNA that made up the material.

Here immunoSEQ multiplex PCR was the method, and the copy in TCRdb shows in-frame clones only, minus some. The sample contains about 130,000 clones, more than 75% of which appear only once. This CDR3 is 12 amino acids long. From germline, CDR1 is SGHVS and CDR2 FQNEAQ. V lost 5 bases and J 8 bases, leaving 11 bases between the germline ends. Sequenced input: peripheral blood. The V gene is TRBV7-8, the J gene TRBJ2-3, with D maybe TRBD2 (5 bases). This receptor was taken from a woman aged 55-69 years with acute or convalescent COVID-19. In DNA, the CDR3 is TGTGCCAGCAGCCCCCACGCGGGTACGCAGTATTTT. Translated, it gives CASSPHAGTQYF.